These 7 T cell receptor beta chains originate from one sample sequenced in a study of tumor-infiltrating lymphocytes in primary liver carcinoma. Scientists recovered RNA and DNA together from roughly 21-30 mg of unsorted bulk tissue. A constant-region primer served to make TCR beta cDNA from about 530 ng total RNA. Amplification in three nested multiplex PCR rounds with slightly modified ARM-PCR gave rise to TCR beta libraries. It was with TRBV1-TRBV30 forward primers and a C-beta reverse primer that the first two PCR rounds were run, at around 10 cycles each. TCRdb used MiXCR to reprocess the multiplex PCR reads, holding one entry per CDR3 protein. Of 90,000 to 150,000 distinct CDR3 sequences detected, roughly 70% appear once; the ten largest clones hold 8% to 9%. Source material: tumor-adjacent normal liver tissue. The receptors come from a woman in her fifties or sixties with primary liver carcinoma and hepatitis B virus infection.

A remark on this clonotype: One end of the junction is discordant with germline, which a read error may explain. The chain carries TRBV6-5 and TRBJ1-5; D gene unclear. The CDR3 length is 15 residues. Germline V gives CDR1 MNHEY, CDR2 SVGAGI. The CDR3 DNA follows: TGTGCCGGCAGTAGAGATCAGGACAGCAATCAGCCCCAGCATTTT. Its translation is CAGSRDQDSNQPQHF.

In regard to this clonotype: Its ends do not fully match the called genes, so a read error is possible. This rearrangement joins TRBV7-9 to TRBJ2-7, with D uncertain. This CDR3 is built from 11 residues. Germline V gives CDR1 SEHNR, CDR2 FQNEAQ (reference sequence). As DNA, the CDR3 is TGTGCCAGCAGCTTATCCAACGAGCAGTATTTC. Translating it yields CASSLSNEQYF.

The chain recombines TRBV6-2 or TRBV6-3 with TRBJ2-1; TRBD2 might be the D (5 bases). The CDR3 is made up of 14 amino acids. Germline V gene lookup returns CDR1 MNHEY and CDR2 SVGEGT. V was pared by 0 bases and J by 16 bases, with 19 bases between. CDR3 DNA sequence: TGTGCCAGCAGTTACTCTAACGGGATAGGTGAGTACTTCTTC. Amino acids: CASSYSNGIGEYFF.

Points on this clonotype: Being one base from a much bigger clone, this may be a read error. This chain uses TRBV5-1 with TRBJ2-3, with 8 bases that match TRBD1. The length of the CDR3 is 16 residues. In germline, CDR1 is SGHRS, CDR2 YFSETQ. The V and J ends lost 0 bases and 2 bases, in that order; junction bases with no gene match: 5. As DNA, the CDR3 is TGCGCCAGCAGCTTGGGCGACAGGGGCGACACAGATACGCAGTATTTT. Protein: CASSLGDRGDTDTQYF.

This clonotype occurred many times. The rearrangement uses TRBV28 and TRBJ2-2, with D possibly TRBD1 on 6 matching bases. The V end was cut by 6 bases, the J end by 2 bases, with 13 bases between. Per germline, CDR1 MDHEN and CDR2 SYDVKM. The CDR3 length is 15 residues. In DNA form, the CDR3 reads TGTGCCAGCAGGCGGACAGAGAGAAACACCGGGGAGCTGTTTTTT. Protein sequence: CASRRTERNTGELFF.

Comments on this clonotype: Here the CDR3 omits its conserved ending phenylalanine or tryptophan, so a read error is the likely source. The J gene is TRBJ2-3, the V gene TRBV6-2 or TRBV6-3; either TRBD1 or TRBD2 may fit D (6 bases each). Germline CDR1 is MNHEY and CDR2 is SVGEGT. The CDR3 has 15 amino acids. The CDR3 loop reads CASTEGGFSTDTQYL. For the CDR3, the DNA is TGCGCCAGCACCGAGGGGGGCTTCTCCACAGATACGCAGTATCTT.

A note on this clonotype: A much bigger clone sits one base away, suggesting this may be a read error. This chain connects TRBV12-5 to TRBJ2-5, with TRBD2 matching 13 bases. The CDR3 extends over 18 amino acids. CDR1 LGHNT and CDR2 FRNRAP come from the germline V gene. CDR3 loop: CASGPGRTSGGLGETRYF. The CDR3 coding sequence is TGTGCTAGTGGTCCGGGGCGGACTAGCGGGGGATTAGGAGAGACCCGGTACTTC.